The T cell receptor (beta chain) under discussion was sequenced for a study of a mutant IDH1 vaccine in newly diagnosed glioma. Documented time point: week 23, last vaccination. What each vaccine dose contained was 300 ug of mutant IDH1 20-mer peptide, accompanied by topical imiquimod. TCRdb keeps only in-frame clones here, not all; method: immunoSEQ multiplex PCR. The table shows about 82,000 clones, with roughly 85% occurring only once. A remark on this clone: Its specificity is unknown.

The TCR originated in a man aged 25-40 years with glioma. Some clones in this sample may be carry-over from other donors' samples. The input for sequencing was PBMCs, taken from a glioma patient whose treatment included an IDH1 peptide vaccine.

CDR3 residues: CASSQDGGGRGSNQPQHF. CDR3 nucleotides: TGTGCCAGCAGCCAAGATGGTGGCGGCCGAGGGAGCAATCAGCCCCAGCATTTT. The gene calls are TRBV4-2 and TRBJ1-5; unclear D gene. The CDR3 spans 18 residues. V shed 0 bases and J shed 1 base, with 16 bases lying between them. Germline-derived CDR1 and CDR2 are LGHNA and YNFKEQ.